This TCR beta chain came from a study of beta chain features in type 1 diabetes. Looking at the study overall: Investigators examined 107,917,701 sorted cells across all samples.

Study-wide findings and caveats: PCR might pick shorter templates more often, in the same way for patients and controls.

The CDR3 is made up of 17 amino acids. CDR1 is SNHLY and CDR2 is FYNNEI in the germline V gene. Trimming cost V 4 bases and J 2 bases; bases outside gene matches: 11. By way of CD45RO/CCR7/CD25/CD127/CD95/CD27, the CD4+ regulatory, stem cell-like memory, central memory and naive cells were sorted. Comments on this clone: Antigen: not known.

TCRB transcripts that were expressed got sequenced, as all of the isolated RNA had been reverse transcribed. The protocol was immunoSEQ multiplex PCR, while the TCRdb copy is restricted to in-frame clones and leaves out a portion. The table lists 150,000 to 170,000 clones, about 8.1% of them singletons, with 0.65% in the top ten. This TCR was sampled from a man aged 18-30 years in good health. This chain connects TRBV2 to TRBJ2-7; 10 bases fit TRBD2. The sample comprised central memory CD4+ T cells from blood. CDR3 bases: TGTGCCAGCAGTGTCTCCCTAGCGGGAGCAGCGACCTACGAGCAGTACTTC. Amino acid sequence: CASSVSLAGAATYEQYF.